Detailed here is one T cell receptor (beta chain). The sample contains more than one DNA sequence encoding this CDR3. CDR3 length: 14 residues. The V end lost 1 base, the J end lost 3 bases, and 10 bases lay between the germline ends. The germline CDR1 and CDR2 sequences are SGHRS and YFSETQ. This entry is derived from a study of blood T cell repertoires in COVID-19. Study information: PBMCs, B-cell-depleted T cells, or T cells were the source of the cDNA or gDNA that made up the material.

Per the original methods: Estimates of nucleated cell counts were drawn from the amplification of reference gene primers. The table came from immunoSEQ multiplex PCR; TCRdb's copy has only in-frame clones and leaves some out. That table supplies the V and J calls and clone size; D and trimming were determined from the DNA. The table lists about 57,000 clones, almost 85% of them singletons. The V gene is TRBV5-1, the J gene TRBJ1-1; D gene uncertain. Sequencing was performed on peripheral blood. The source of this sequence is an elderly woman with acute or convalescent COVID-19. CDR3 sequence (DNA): TGCGCCAGCAGCTTGAACGGTGGTGACACTGAAGCTTTCTTT. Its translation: CASSLNGGDTEAFF.